This is a list of T cell receptor beta chains from one sample in a study of post-analysis software for immune sequencing data. TCRdb re-called the PCR reads through MiXCR, storing one row per CDR3 protein. The sample consists of 550,000 to 700,000 distinct CDR3 sequences, 44% of them appearing once. The source material was blood. These receptors were obtained from a girl between 5 and 17 years old with multiple sclerosis. The CDR3 runs from the conserved cysteine through the conserved F or W. The D gene is left open where the match is weak. Clone size is stated in some rows and not others, as once, few, many or a class when expanded.

TRBJ2-3 TRBV5-1 NA TRBD1 CASSRLTPGTDEDTQYF TGCGCCAGCAGTCGCCTTACCCCCGGGACAGATGAAGATACGCAGTATTTT
TRBJ2-1 TRBV7-8 NA NA CASSLARAPGYNEQFF TGTGCCAGCAGCTTAGCCCGGGCCCCGGGATACAATGAGCAGTTCTTC
TRBJ2-1 TRBV7-8 NA NA CASSLGSRMSYNEQFF TGTGCCAGCAGCTTAGGGAGTAGAATGTCCTACAATGAGCAGTTCTTC
TRBJ2-1 TRBV5-1 once NA CASRIETYNEQFF TGCGCCAGCAGGATAGAGACCTACAATGAGCAGTTCTTC
TRBJ2-1 TRBV12-3/TRBV12-4 NA NA CASSGPFQTYNEQFF TGTGCCAGCAGTGGTCCCTTTCAAACCTACAATGAGCAGTTCTTC
TRBJ2-1 TRBV5-6 NA NA CASSRLSSSYNEQFF TGTGCCAGCAGCCGGCTATCGAGCTCCTACAATGAGCAGTTCTTC
TRBJ2-3 TRBV3-1 NA NA CASSQDLFRTATGTDTQYF TGTGCCAGCAGCCAAGATCTTTTCAGGACCGCTACCGGCACAGATACGCAGTATTTT
TRBJ1-2 TRBV7-8 NA NA CASSLANGGGYGYTF TGTGCCAGCAGCTTAGCGAATGGGGGAGGCTATGGCTACACCTTC
TRBJ2-5 TRBV7-9 NA NA CASSSQPGHLGETQYF TGTGCCAGCAGTTCCCAACCCGGACACTTAGGGGAGACCCAGTACTTC
TRBJ1-5 TRBV7-2 NA NA CASSLGRGEQPQHF TGTGCCAGCAGCTTAGGCAGGGGCGAGCAGCCCCAGCATTTT
TRBJ2-1 TRBV20-1 few TRBD2 CSAGLAGANEQFF TGCAGTGCGGGACTAGCGGGAGCAAACGAGCAGTTCTTC
TRBJ2-7 TRBV12-3/TRBV12-4 NA NA CASSLSLVGEQYF TGTGCCAGCAGTTTAAGCCTAGTAGGCGAGCAGTACTTC
TRBJ1-1 TRBV12-3/TRBV12-4 NA TRBD1 CASSLQGEIYEAFF TGTGCCAGCAGCTTACAGGGGGAAATATATGAAGCTTTCTTT
TRBJ1-2 TRBV29-1 NA TRBD1 CSPWDREYGYTF TGCAGCCCGTGGGACAGGGAGTATGGCTACACCTTC
TRBJ2-1 TRBV15 NA TRBD1 CATRRTGVNEQFF TGTGCCACCAGGAGGACAGGCGTCAATGAGCAGTTCTTC
TRBJ2-5 TRBV11-2 NA TRBD2 CASTPGLAFQETQYF TGTGCCAGCACTCCGGGACTAGCGTTCCAAGAGACCCAGTACTTC
TRBJ2-7 TRBV5-5 NA NA CASSYLYQGSELYEQYF TGTGCCAGCAGCTACCTCTATCAGGGTAGTGAGCTCTACGAGCAGTACTTC
TRBJ1-5 TRBV12-3/TRBV12-4 few NA CASSLNSYSNQPQHF TGTGCCAGCAGTTTAAATAGTTATAGCAATCAGCCCCAGCATTTT
TRBJ2-1 TRBV7-8 NA TRBD1 CAGGSGRGTYNEQFF TGTGCCGGCGGGTCGGGCAGGGGGACCTACAATGAGCAGTTCTTC
TRBJ1-2 TRBV20-1 NA NA CSARDGGRVDGYTF TGCAGTGCTAGAGACGGAGGAAGAGTAGATGGCTACACCTTC
TRBJ2-1 TRBV7-9 NA TRBD1 CASRARRTGTYNEQFF TGTGCCAGCAGAGCCCGCCGGACAGGGACCTACAATGAGCAGTTCTTC
TRBJ1-1 TRBV7-3 NA NA CASSSLGRDTEAFF TGTGCCAGCAGCTCACTTGGGAGGGACACTGAAGCTTTCTTT
TRBJ2-3 TRBV6-6 NA NA CASSYGLGADTQYF TGTGCCAGCAGTTACGGACTCGGGGCAGATACGCAGTATTTT
TRBJ2-7 TRBV29-1 NA NA CSVRGTDTYEQYF TGCAGCGTTCGGGGGACGGACACCTACGAGCAGTACTTC
TRBJ1-6 TRBV5-1 NA NA CASSLDRTDSPLHF TGCGCCAGCAGTCTCGACAGGACAGATTCACCCCTCCACTTT
TRBJ1-2 TRBV10-3 NA NA CAISGPDNPGYTF TGTGCCATCAGTGGCCCGGACAATCCTGGCTACACCTTC
TRBJ2-5 TRBV20-1 few NA CSAREGPGETQYF TGCAGTGCTAGAGAGGGCCCGGGGGAGACCCAGTACTTC
TRBJ2-3 TRBV5-1 NA NA CASRSGLMWTPDTQYF TGCGCCAGCAGAAGTGGACTAATGTGGACCCCAGATACGCAGTATTTT
TRBJ2-3 TRBV9 few TRBD2 CASSVGMTSGIGDTQYF TGTGCCAGCAGCGTAGGAATGACTAGCGGGATAGGGGATACGCAGTATTTT
TRBJ2-1 TRBV20-1 few NA CSASRKRLNYNEQFF TGCAGTGCTAGCAGGAAGAGGTTGAATTACAATGAGCAGTTCTTC
TRBJ2-4 TRBV7-9 NA NA CASSLGQGFGKNIQYF TGTGCCAGCAGCTTGGGTCAGGGGTTCGGCAAAAACATTCAGTACTTC
TRBJ2-7 TRBV30 NA NA CAWSGNYEQYF TGTGCCTGGAGTGGGAACTACGAGCAGTACTTC
TRBJ2-7 TRBV29-1 NA NA CSVEDSLTTDRYEQYF TGCAGCGTTGAAGATAGTTTGACCACTGACAGGTACGAGCAGTACTTC
TRBJ2-4 TRBV12-3/TRBV12-4 once TRBD2 CASSDLWGRAIVKNIQYF TGTGCCAGCAGTGACCTCTGGGGGAGGGCCATCGTCAAAAACATTCAGTACTTC
TRBJ1-2 TRBV12-3/TRBV12-4 NA NA CASRPHNTEASYGYTF TGTGCCAGCAGGCCGCACAATACAGAGGCTAGCTATGGCTACACCTTC
TRBJ1-2 TRBV6-6 many NA CATSPGQYYGYTF TGTGCCACCTCACCGGGACAATACTATGGCTACACCTTC
TRBJ2-1 TRBV7-2 NA NA CASSSTPTFSSYNEQFF TGTGCCAGCAGCTCTACCCCGACTTTCAGCTCCTACAATGAGCAGTTCTTC
TRBJ2-5 TRBV12-3/TRBV12-4 NA NA CASSPTVPYQETQYF TGTGCCAGCAGTCCAACTGTCCCGTACCAAGAGACCCAGTACTTC
TRBJ1-6 TRBV20-1 NA NA CSARDRGRADSPLHF TGCAGTGCTAGAGATAGGGGGAGGGCGGATTCACCCCTCCACTTT
TRBJ2-3 TRBV12-3/TRBV12-4 NA NA CASSPNRGGRTDTQYF TGTGCCAGCAGTCCTAATCGTGGAGGAAGGACAGATACGCAGTATTTT
TRBJ2-2 TRBV11-2 NA NA CASSLDGYTGELFF TGTGCCAGCAGCTTAGATGGGTACACCGGGGAGCTGTTTTTT
TRBJ2-1 TRBV2 NA NA CASSYEQPGLGSEQFF TGTGCCAGCAGTTACGAGCAGCCGGGCCTAGGTTCTGAGCAGTTCTTC
TRBJ1-1 TRBV20-1 NA NA CSAPGFGSEAFF TGCAGTGCTCCAGGGTTCGGGTCTGAAGCTTTCTTT